The 25 T cell receptor beta chains listed next were all sequenced from one sample in a study of cytomegalovirus exposure and HLA in healthy donors. The PCR contained 60 Vbeta and 13 Jbeta primers. The protocol was immunoSEQ multiplex PCR, while the TCRdb copy is restricted to in-frame clones and leaves out a portion. In the table there are roughly 200,000 clones, around 77% of which are singletons. The sequenced sample was PBMCs. The receptors derive from a woman in her 30s in good health and CMV-seronegative.

This clone was picked up a small number of times. V is TRBV6-6 and J is TRBJ1-1; D unresolved. The CDR3 consists of 15 residues. Trimming left V 5 bases short and J 3 bases short, with 16 bases between. From germline, CDR1 is MNHNY and CDR2 SVGAGI (reference sequence). As DNA, the CDR3 is TGTGCCAGCAGTAGGTGGCGATCTCGGGACACTGAAGCTTTCTTT. Amino acids: CASSRWRSRDTEAFF.

The chain is built from TRBV5-6 and TRBJ1-2, with D possibly TRBD1 on 5 matching bases. The CDR3 is 14 residues long. V lost 2 bases, J lost 0 bases, and 8 bases lay in between. Germline CDR1 SGHDT, CDR2 YYEEEE. DNA of the CDR3: TGTGCCAGCAGCTTTAGGGGATCTAACTATGGCTACACCTTC. Translated: CASSFRGSNYGYTF.

The rearrangement uses TRBV6-6 and TRBJ2-5; 9 bases agree with TRBD1. The CDR3 is 15 residues long. Germline values: CDR1 MNHNY, CDR2 SVGAGI (reference sequence). Losses at the gene ends were 6 bases for V and 2 bases for J; bases not matched to a gene: 7. The CDR3 loop reads CASRSGTGWQETQYF. In nucleotides, the CDR3 is TGTGCCAGCAGATCCGGGACAGGGTGGCAAGAGACCCAGTACTTC.

This clone was observed a few times. This chain uses TRBV10-3 with TRBJ2-7, with 7 positions matching TRBD1. The germline V gene encodes CDR1 ENHRY and CDR2 SYGVKD. This CDR3 is built from 16 residues. Unmatched junction bases numbered 14, after V lost 2 bases and J lost 7 bases. CDR3 protein: CAISEPFGQALGEQYF. CDR3 DNA sequence: TGTGCCATCAGTGAGCCGTTTGGACAGGCGCTGGGAGAGCAGTACTTC.

J is TRBJ2-3 and V is TRBV6-6; the D is unclear. This CDR3 comprises 15 residues. In germline, CDR1 is MNHNY, CDR2 SVGAGI (reference sequence). Trimming cost V 2 bases and J 6 bases, with 15 bases left between them. The CDR3: CASSYGPPNGDTQYF. The CDR3 nucleotides read TGTGCCAGCAGTTACGGCCCCCCTAACGGGGATACGCAGTATTTT.

This rearrangement joins TRBV19 to TRBJ2-2, with 7 bases matching TRBD2. J was trimmed by 2 bases and V by 3 bases; bases with no gene match: 3. In germline, CDR1 is LNHDA, CDR2 SQIVND (reference sequence). CDR3 length: 15 amino acids. The CDR3 here is CASSIQRGNTGELFF. The CDR3 bases are TGTGCCAGTAGTATCCAGCGGGGAAACACCGGGGAGCTGTTTTTT.

The chain is built from TRBV29-1 and TRBJ2-7, with 11 bases lining up with TRBD1. The CDR3 runs to 14 residues. J lost 7 bases, V lost 6 bases, and 11 bases had no gene match. Germline CDR1 and CDR2: SQVTM and ANQGSEA. CDR3 residues: CSVRYPGTGGEQYF. The CDR3 DNA is TGCAGCGTCCGCTACCCCGGGACAGGGGGTGAGCAGTACTTC.

This clone was seen a few times. The chain has TRBV7-8 and TRBJ1-2; weak D call: TRBD1 (6 bases). This CDR3 comprises 16 residues. Germline-derived CDR1 and CDR2 are SGHVS and FQNEAQ. Trimming left V 2 bases short and J 4 bases short, with 17 bases between. The CDR3 spells CASSLTAGEFGYGYTF. Here the CDR3 DNA reads TGTGCCAGCAGCTTAACGGCAGGGGAATTCGGCTATGGCTACACCTTC.

This clone was counted a single time. The chain employs TRBV5-1 and TRBJ2-1; no clear D. CDR1 is SGHRS, CDR2 YFSETQ, per germline. The V end lost 0 bases, the J end lost 4 bases, and 5 bases lay between the germline ends. The CDR3 consists of 13 residues. The CDR3 loop is CASSLDSYNEQFF. Here the CDR3 DNA reads TGCGCCAGCAGCTTGGACAGTTACAATGAGCAGTTCTTC. Looking up the rest from reference TRBV5-1 and TRBJ2-1 gives the full variable domain: KAGVTQTPRYLIKTRGQQVTLSCSPISGHRSVSWYQQTPGQGLQFLFEYFSETQRNKGNFPGRFSGRQFSNSRSEMNVSTLELGDSALYLCASSLDSYNEQFFGPGTRLTVL.

This rearrangement joins TRBV6-6 to TRBJ2-7; 9 nucleotides agree with TRBD2. The J segment lost 0 bases and the V segment lost 9 bases, leaving 9 bases of the junction unmatched. The CDR3 has 15 residues. The germline V gene encodes CDR1 MNHNY and CDR2 SVGAGI (reference sequence). The chain's CDR3 is CASKPRLAVSYEQYF. The DNA for the CDR3 is TGTGCCAGTAAGCCAAGACTAGCGGTCTCCTACGAGCAGTACTTC.

The V call is TRBV2, the J call TRBJ2-3, with 9 bases aligning to TRBD2. This CDR3 comprises 14 residues. Germline trimming cut 4 bases from V and 5 bases from J; bases unmatched to any gene: 4. Germline values: CDR1 SNHLY, CDR2 FYNNEI. The CDR3 region is CASSVRGGQDTQYF. CDR3 coding DNA: TGTGCCAGCAGTGTGCGGGGGGGGCAAGATACGCAGTATTTT.

The chain has TRBV14 and TRBJ1-1; possible D gene TRBD1, 6 bases. The CDR3 contains 14 residues. V was cut by 1 base and J by 12 bases, with 18 bases left in between. Germline V gene data show CDR1 as SGHDN and CDR2 as FVKESK. The CDR3 here is CASSQVAQGMISFF. Written as DNA, the CDR3 is TGTGCCAGCAGCCAAGTGGCCCAGGGGATGATATCTTTCTTT.

The chain employs TRBV10-2 and TRBJ1-1; D unresolved. Trimming took 6 bases from V and 1 from J, leaving 9 bases between them. CDR1 is WSHSY and CDR2 is SAAADI in the germline V gene. The CDR3 has 13 residues. Written as DNA, the CDR3 is TGCGCCAGCAGGAACTCAGGGAACACTGAAGCTTTCTTT. The encoded protein is CASRNSGNTEAFF.

CDR3 loop: CASSLPGGAYGYTF. For the CDR3, the DNA is TGCGCCAGCAGCTTGCCGGGGGGAGCATATGGCTACACCTTC. The chain uses TRBV5-1 and TRBJ1-2; D may be TRBD1 (5 bases). From germline, CDR1 is SGHRS and CDR2 YFSETQ. The length of the CDR3 is 14 residues. The ends were cut back, 1 base at V and 5 bases at J, with 12 bases in the middle.

The chain combines TRBV6-1 with TRBJ1-1; 9 bases are a match to TRBD1. The CDR3 runs to 14 residues. The V gene end was trimmed by 7 bases and the J gene end by 2 bases; junction bases not matched to a gene: 5. Germline V CDR1 and CDR2: MNHNS, SASEGT. CDR3 nucleotides: TGTGCCAGCACCCTGGACAGGGGCAACACTGAAGCTTTCTTT. Translating gives CASTLDRGNTEAFF.

V gene TRBV27 combines with J gene TRBJ1-1; possible D gene TRBD1, 5 bases. The CDR3 is 17 residues long. The V and J ends lost 5 bases and 2 bases respectively, with 21 bases between them. CDR1 and CDR2 (germline): MNHEY, SMNVEV (reference sequence). The CDR3 bases are TGTGCCAGCAGTCCTCACCCACCACGGGGGGTAAACACTGAAGCTTTCTTT. Residues: CASSPHPPRGVNTEAFF.

The chain uses TRBV19 and TRBJ1-3; 8 bases fit TRBD1. From germline, CDR1 is LNHDA and CDR2 SQIVND (reference sequence). The CDR3 length is 20 residues. V lost 6 bases and J lost 0; bases outside the gene matches: 19. CDR3 in amino acids: CASRPYPLDREKSSGNTIYF. In DNA, the CDR3 is TGTGCCAGTAGGCCCTACCCCCTGGACAGGGAGAAGAGCTCTGGAAACACCATATATTTT.

This clone was observed once. The V gene is TRBV2, the J gene TRBJ2-3; the D gene is possibly TRBD1 (6 bases). V was cut by 8 bases and J by 2 bases, with 14 bases left in between. The germline V gene encodes CDR1 SNHLY and CDR2 FYNNEI. The CDR3 extends over 14 amino acids. CDR3 sequence (DNA): TGTGCCAGCGGGTGGACAGCGAACACAGATACGCAGTATTTT. Residues: CASGWTANTDTQYF.

The chain carries TRBV7-8 and TRBJ1-1; tentative D call: TRBD1 (5 bases). There are 16 residues in the CDR3. Per germline, CDR1 SGHVS and CDR2 FQNEAQ. V was clipped by 1 base and J by 2 bases, with 14 bases between them. DNA for the CDR3: TGTGCCAGCAGCTTAGTAATAAGGGGCTCCAACACTGAAGCTTTCTTT. Residues: CASSLVIRGSNTEAFF. Filled out from reference TRBV7-8 and TRBJ1-1, the complete variable domain reads GAGVSQSPRYKVAKRGQDVALRCDPISGHVSLFWYQQALGQGPEFLTYFQNEAQLDKSGLPSDRFFAERPEGSVSTLKIQRTQQEDSAVYLCASSLVIRGSNTEAFFGQGTRLTVV.

The V call is TRBV5-6, the J call TRBJ1-1; the match to TRBD1 covers 9 bases. The germline gives CDR1 SGHDT, CDR2 YYEEEE. V dropped 4 bases and J dropped 4; count of bases not matched to a gene: 5. This CDR3 contains 14 residues. CDR3 coding DNA: TGTGCCAGCAGCCGACAGGGGGGGGGCACTGAAGCTTTCTTT. This translates into CASSRQGGGTEAFF.

This clone was seen once. CDR3 region: CAIALAGPTDTQYF. The CDR3 nucleotides are TGTGCCATCGCCCTAGCGGGGCCCACAGATACGCAGTATTTT. J is TRBJ2-3 and V is TRBV10-3; TRBD2 agrees at 9 bases. The germline V gene has CDR1 ENHRY and CDR2 SYGVKD. The trim removed 8 bases at V and 2 bases at J, leaving 5 bases unmatched. The CDR3 has 14 residues.

V usage is TRBV12-5 and J usage is TRBJ2-5, with D possibly TRBD2 on 6 matching bases. CDR3 length: 18 residues. Trimming removed 4 bases at V and 4 bases at J, with 25 bases between. Looked up from germline, CDR1 is LGHNT and CDR2 is FRNRAP. The CDR3 region is CASGWLMGAGTLPETQYF. CDR3 nucleotides: TGTGCTAGTGGTTGGCTCATGGGCGCGGGGACGTTACCAGAGACCCAGTACTTC.

V is TRBV27 and J is TRBJ2-3; the match to TRBD2 covers 8 bases. V lost 2 bases, J lost 9 bases, and 10 bases stayed unmatched. The V gene's germline CDR1 is MNHEY and CDR2 SMNVEV (reference sequence). The CDR3 spans 15 residues. The CDR3 DNA reads TGTGCCAGCAGTTTAACCGGGGGGGCCGGTAAGACGCAGTATTTT. It translates to CASSLTGGAGKTQYF.

V and J are TRBV4-1 and TRBJ2-1; TRBD2 aligns across 7 bases. Per germline, CDR1 MGHRA and CDR2 YSYEKL. The CDR3 is 17 amino acids. With 0 bases clipped from V and 2 bases from J, the junction kept 7 bases outside the gene matches. The CDR3 loop reads CASSQDGGGRAYNEQFF. CDR3 nucleotide sequence: TGCGCCAGCAGCCAAGATGGGGGAGGGAGGGCCTACAATGAGCAGTTCTTC.

This clone was seen only a few times. The chain employs TRBV6-4 and TRBJ2-1, with 14 positions matching TRBD2. The CDR3 totals 14 residues. Germline V gene data show CDR1 as MRHNA and CDR2 as SNTAGT. Trimming at V came to 2 bases and at J to 9 bases, leaving 0 bases not matched to a gene. The CDR3 region has the DNA TGTGCCAGCAGTGACGGACTAGCGGGAGGTGAGCAGTTCTTC. It yields the protein CASSDGLAGGEQFF.